Described below is a single T cell receptor (beta chain) sequence and its context. What it recognizes is unknown. Authors' analysis steps: The study's classifier, a distant-metastasis tool for papillary thyroid cancer, was built using CDR3 differences across clinicopathological groups. TCRdb re-analyzed the PCR reads using MiXCR. For this entry, the V and J calls and clone size follow TCRdb and not the study's own pipeline. The sample has over 20,000 clones; 15% to 20% are singletons. These data are taken from a study of metastatic and nonmetastatic thyroid tumors. Study at large: Comparison of repertoires was carried out across blood and tumor or nodule tissue from malignant and benign thyroid patients. Study-wide points: Versus benign nodules, malignant thyroid tumors reportedly had significantly higher TCR beta diversity, in blood and tumor.

The CDR3 is made up of 15 amino acids. V dropped 7 bases and J dropped 9; count of bases not matched to a gene: 9. Germline CDR1 SGHTA, CDR2 FQGTGA. Patients underwent thyroid surgery, and none had received any treatment before it. The gene calls are TRBV7-3 and TRBJ2-2; 12 bases agree with TRBD2. The sequencing input was tumor tissue. The receptor's source is a female donor with papillary thyroid cancer or a benign thyroid nodule (not recorded which). Some clones in this sample may be carry-over from other donors' samples. DNA of the CDR3: TGTGCCAGCATCTCGACTAGCGGGAGAAACTGGGAGCTGTTTTTT. Translated, it gives CASISTSGRNWELFF.